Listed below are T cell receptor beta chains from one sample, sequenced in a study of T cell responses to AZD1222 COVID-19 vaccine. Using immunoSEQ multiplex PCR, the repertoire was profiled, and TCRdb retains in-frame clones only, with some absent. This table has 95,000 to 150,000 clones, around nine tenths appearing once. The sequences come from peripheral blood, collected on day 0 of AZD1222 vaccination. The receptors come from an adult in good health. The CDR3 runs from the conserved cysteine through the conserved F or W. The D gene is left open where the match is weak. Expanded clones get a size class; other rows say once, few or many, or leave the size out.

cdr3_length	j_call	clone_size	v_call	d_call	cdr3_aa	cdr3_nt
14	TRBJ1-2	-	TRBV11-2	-	CASSPRGHGYGYTF	TGTGCCAGCAGCCCCCGGGGACACGGCTATGGCTACACCTTC
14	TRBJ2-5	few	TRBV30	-	CAWSVIVVGETQYF	TGTGCCTGGAGTGTAATTGTTGTAGGGGAGACCCAGTACTTC
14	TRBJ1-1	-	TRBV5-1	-	CASGRDPGRAEAFF	TGCGCCAGCGGCCGGGACCCTGGTAGAGCTGAAGCTTTCTTT
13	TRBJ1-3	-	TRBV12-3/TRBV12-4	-	CASRRDPGNTIYF	TGTGCCAGCAGGCGGGACCCGGGAAACACCATATATTTT
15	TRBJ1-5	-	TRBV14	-	CASSQGYSTGEPQHF	TGTGCCAGCAGCCAAGGGTACTCTACTGGGGAGCCCCAGCATTTT
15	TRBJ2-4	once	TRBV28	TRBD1	CASSTGQLAKNIQYF	TGTGCCAGCTCCACGGGACAGCTAGCCAAAAACATTCAGTACTTC
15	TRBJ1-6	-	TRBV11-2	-	CASTLNPGGNSPLHF	TGTGCCAGCACCTTGAATCCTGGGGGGAATTCACCCCTCCACTTT
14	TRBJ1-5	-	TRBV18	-	CASSPRDTDQPQHF	TGTGCCAGCTCACCTCGGGACACAGATCAGCCCCAGCATTTT
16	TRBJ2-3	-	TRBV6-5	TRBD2	CASSYSGLVSLDTQYF	TGTGCCAGCAGTTACTCGGGACTAGTTAGTCTAGATACGCAGTATTTT
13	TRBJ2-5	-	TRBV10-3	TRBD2	CAISGGREETQYF	TGTGCCATCAGTGGAGGGAGGGAAGAGACCCAGTACTTC
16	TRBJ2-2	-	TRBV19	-	CASRVDRTTNTGELFF	TGTGCCAGTAGGGTAGACAGAACGACGAACACCGGGGAGCTGTTTTTT
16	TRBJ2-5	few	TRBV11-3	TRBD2	CASSPWGREGGETQYF	TGTGCCAGCAGCCCGTGGGGGCGGGAGGGCGGAGAGACCCAGTACTTC
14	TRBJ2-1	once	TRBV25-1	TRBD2	CASSAPGGINEQFF	TGTGCCAGCAGTGCCCCGGGAGGGATCAATGAGCAGTTCTTC
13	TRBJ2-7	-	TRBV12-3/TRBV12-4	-	CASSPGPGREQYF	TGTGCCAGCAGTCCCGGCCCCGGGAGAGAGCAGTACTTC
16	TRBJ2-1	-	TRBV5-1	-	CASSLEGVTGYDEQFF	TGCGCCAGCAGCTTGGAGGGGGTGACGGGATACGATGAGCAGTTCTTC
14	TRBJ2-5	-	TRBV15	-	CATSRGDSRETQYF	TGTGCCACCAGCAGAGGGGACTCCAGGGAGACCCAGTACTTC
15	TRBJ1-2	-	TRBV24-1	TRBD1	CATSVPGQGFYGYTF	TGTGCCACCAGTGTCCCGGGACAGGGGTTCTATGGCTACACCTTC
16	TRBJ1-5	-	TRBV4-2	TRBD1	CASSQKDRGTDQPQHF	TGTGCCAGCAGCCAAAAAGACAGGGGGACCGATCAGCCCCAGCATTTT
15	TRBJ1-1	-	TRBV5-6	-	CASSLRLGRNTEAFF	TGTGCCAGCAGCTTACGATTGGGGAGGAACACTGAAGCTTTCTTT
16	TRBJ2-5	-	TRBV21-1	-	CASSKARHPGGETQYF	TGTGCCAGCAGCAAAGCCAGGCACCCCGGCGGGGAGACCCAGTACTTC
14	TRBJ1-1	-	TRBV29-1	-	CSVEVHARSFEAFF	TGCAGCGTTGAGGTTCACGCACGATCGTTTGAAGCTTTCTTT
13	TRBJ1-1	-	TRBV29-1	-	CSAQQFRGTEAFF	TGCAGCGCCCAACAGTTTCGGGGCACTGAAGCTTTCTTT
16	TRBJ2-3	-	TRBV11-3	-	CASSFLGNNAGGTQYF	TGTGCCAGCAGCTTTCTCGGCAACAACGCAGGAGGTACGCAGTATTTT
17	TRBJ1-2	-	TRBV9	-	CASSAGLLAGSWSGYTF	TGTGCCAGCAGCGCCGGGTTGTTGGCGGGGTCTTGGAGTGGCTACACCTTC
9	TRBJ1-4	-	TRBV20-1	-	CSYAGKLFF	TGCAGTTATGCAGGAAAACTGTTTTTT
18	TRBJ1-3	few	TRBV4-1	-	CASSQVLDRPYSGNTIYF	TGCGCCAGCAGCCAAGTCCTTGACAGGCCCTACTCTGGAAACACCATATATTTT
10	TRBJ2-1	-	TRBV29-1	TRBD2	CSVGGNEQFF	TGCAGCGTGGGGGGGAATGAGCAGTTCTTC
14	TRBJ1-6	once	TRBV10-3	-	CAISYTRGYSPLHF	TGTGCCATCAGTTACACAAGGGGGTATTCACCCCTCCACTTT
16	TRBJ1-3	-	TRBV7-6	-	CASSLGPLDSGNTIYF	TGTGCCAGCAGCTTGGGACCCTTAGACTCTGGAAACACCATATATTTT
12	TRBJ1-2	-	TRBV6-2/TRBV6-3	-	CASSPTLSGYTF	TGTGCCAGCAGCCCGACATTATCGGGCTACACCTTC
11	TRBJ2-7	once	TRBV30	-	CASRGEYEQYF	TGTGCTTCTCGAGGGGAATACGAGCAGTACTTC
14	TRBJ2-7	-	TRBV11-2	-	CASSLVALGYEQYF	TGTGCCAGCAGCTTAGTGGCGTTAGGTTACGAGCAGTACTTC
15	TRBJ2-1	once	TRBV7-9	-	CASSPRAVQADEQFF	TGTGCCAGCAGCCCGCGGGCGGTCCAAGCGGATGAGCAGTTCTTC
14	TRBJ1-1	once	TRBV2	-	CASRLRETNTEAFF	TGTGCCAGCAGGCTCAGAGAGACGAACACTGAAGCTTTCTTT
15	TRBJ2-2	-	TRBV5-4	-	CASSLGGGGTGELFF	TGTGCCAGCAGCTTGGGGGGCGGTGGGACCGGGGAGCTGTTTTTT
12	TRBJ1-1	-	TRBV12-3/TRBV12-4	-	CASNYGGTEAFF	TGTGCCAGCAATTATGGAGGCACTGAAGCTTTCTTT
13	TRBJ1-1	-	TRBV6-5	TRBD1	CASEGQGIPEAFF	TGTGCCAGCGAGGGACAGGGTATCCCTGAAGCTTTCTTT
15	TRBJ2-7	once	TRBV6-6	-	CASRSGTDPFYEQYF	TGTGCCAGCAGATCCGGGACGGACCCTTTCTACGAGCAGTACTTC
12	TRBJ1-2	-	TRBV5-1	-	CASSLANYGYTF	TGCGCCAGCAGCTTGGCTAACTATGGCTACACCTTC
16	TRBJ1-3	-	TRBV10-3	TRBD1	CAIRLGQGESGNTIYF	TGTGCCATCAGATTGGGACAGGGCGAATCTGGAAACACCATATATTTT
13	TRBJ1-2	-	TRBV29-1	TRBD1	CSVEVLDRRGYTF	TGCAGCGTTGAAGTGTTGGACAGGAGGGGCTACACCTTC
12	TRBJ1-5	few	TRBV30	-	CAWSLSGQPQHF	TGTGCCTGGAGTTTGTCGGGACAGCCCCAGCATTTT
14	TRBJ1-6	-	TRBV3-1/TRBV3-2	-	CASSQGVIDSPLHF	TGTGCCAGCAGCCAGGGGGTAATTGATTCACCCCTCCACTTT
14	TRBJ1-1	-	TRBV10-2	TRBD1	CASSTGTGDTEAFF	TGCGCCAGTAGCACCGGGACAGGGGACACTGAAGCTTTCTTT
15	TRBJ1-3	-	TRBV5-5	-	CASSYSPGAGNTIYF	TGTGCCAGCAGCTATTCCCCGGGGGCTGGAAACACCATATATTTT
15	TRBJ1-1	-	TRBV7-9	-	CASSPLQGMNTEAFF	TGTGCCAGCAGCCCGTTACAGGGAATGAACACTGAAGCTTTCTTT
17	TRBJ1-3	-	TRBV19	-	CASSILGALGERNTIYF	TGTGCCAGTAGTATACTAGGCGCCCTTGGAGAACGGAACACCATATATTTT
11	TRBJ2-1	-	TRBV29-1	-	CSVEDGAEQFF	TGCAGCGTTGAAGATGGGGCTGAGCAGTTCTTC
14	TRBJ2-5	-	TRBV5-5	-	CASSQINRVETQYF	TGTGCCAGCAGCCAAATCAACAGGGTTGAGACCCAGTACTTC